This is a list of T cell receptor beta chains from one sample in a study of post-analysis software for immune sequencing data. TCRdb itself ran the PCR reads through MiXCR, one entry per CDR3 protein. This sample has about 430,000 distinct CDR3 sequences, with about 40% found just once. Material for sequencing was blood. Receptors originate from a girl aged 2 to 10 with multiple sclerosis. Both conserved end residues are part of each CDR3. The D gene is left open where the match is weak. Not all rows give a size; the values are once, few, many and, for expanded clones, a class.

abundance: few
v_gene: TRBV29-1
d_gene: NA
j_gene: TRBJ1-5
CDR3nt: TGCAGCGTTGGGCAAAGTGATAGCAATCAGCCCCAGCATTTT
CDR3aa: CSVGQSDSNQPQHF

abundance: NA
v_gene: TRBV30
d_gene: NA
j_gene: TRBJ1-2
CDR3nt: TGTGCCTGGAGTGTAGGCGATGGCTACACCTTC
CDR3aa: CAWSVGDGYTF

abundance: NA
v_gene: TRBV27
d_gene: NA
j_gene: TRBJ1-1
CDR3nt: TGTGCCAGCAGTTTTGGGCACAACACTGAAGCTTTCTTT
CDR3aa: CASSFGHNTEAFF

abundance: NA
v_gene: TRBV5-6
d_gene: TRBD1
j_gene: TRBJ2-7
CDR3nt: TGTGCCAGCAGCTCCCGGACAGGGGTCATGACCTACGAGCAGTACTTC
CDR3aa: CASSSRTGVMTYEQYF

abundance: NA
v_gene: TRBV27
d_gene: TRBD1
j_gene: TRBJ1-2
CDR3nt: TGTGCCAGCAGCGGACAGGGGCTAGGCTATGGCTACACCTTC
CDR3aa: CASSGQGLGYGYTF

abundance: many
v_gene: TRBV5-1
d_gene: TRBD1
j_gene: TRBJ1-5
CDR3nt: TGTGCCAGCAGTCCTGGACAGGGCAATCAGCCCCAGCATTTT
CDR3aa: CASSPGQGNQPQHF

abundance: NA
v_gene: TRBV20-1
d_gene: NA
j_gene: TRBJ2-6
CDR3nt: TGCAGTGCATTCAGGGGATCTGGGGCCAACGTCCTGACTTTC
CDR3aa: CSAFRGSGANVLTF

abundance: NA
v_gene: TRBV10-3
d_gene: NA
j_gene: TRBJ1-3
CDR3nt: TGTGCCATCAGGCAGACAGGAGGAAACACCATATATTTT
CDR3aa: CAIRQTGGNTIYF

abundance: NA
v_gene: TRBV5-6
d_gene: TRBD2
j_gene: TRBJ2-7
CDR3nt: TGTGCCAGCAGCGGAACAAAGCCGGGACTAGCGGGGGGCCCGCAGATCGACGAGCAGTACTTC
CDR3aa: CASSGTKPGLAGGPQIDEQYF

abundance: NA
v_gene: TRBV20-1
d_gene: NA
j_gene: TRBJ1-4
CDR3nt: TGCAGTGCTAGTCGTGAAAAACTGTTTTTT
CDR3aa: CSASREKLFF

abundance: few
v_gene: TRBV28
d_gene: NA
j_gene: TRBJ2-7
CDR3nt: TGTGCCAGCAGTCGTGTAGGGCCAGATCCCCCCTTGGGGTCCTACGAGCAGTACTTC
CDR3aa: CASSRVGPDPPLGSYEQYF

abundance: NA
v_gene: TRBV20-1
d_gene: NA
j_gene: TRBJ1-6
CDR3nt: TGCAGTGCCCCGACAGTTGATAATTCACCCCTCCACTTT
CDR3aa: CSAPTVDNSPLHF

abundance: NA
v_gene: TRBV6-2/TRBV6-3
d_gene: NA
j_gene: TRBJ2-1
CDR3nt: TGTGCCAGCAGTTACTTTGGGACTGAGTACAATGAGCAGTTCTTC
CDR3aa: CASSYFGTEYNEQFF

abundance: NA
v_gene: TRBV7-9
d_gene: NA
j_gene: TRBJ2-5
CDR3nt: TGTGCCAGCAGCAAGGCTTCGTACCAAGAGACCCAGTACTTC
CDR3aa: CASSKASYQETQYF

abundance: NA
v_gene: TRBV20-1
d_gene: NA
j_gene: TRBJ2-3
CDR3nt: TGCAGTGGGGCATCCCCTACGGATACGCAGTATTTT
CDR3aa: CSGASPTDTQYF

abundance: NA
v_gene: TRBV5-1
d_gene: NA
j_gene: TRBJ2-7
CDR3nt: TGCGCCAGCAGCTTGCTACAGGACTACGAGCAGTACTTC
CDR3aa: CASSLLQDYEQYF

abundance: few
v_gene: TRBV4-1
d_gene: NA
j_gene: TRBJ2-5
CDR3nt: TGCGCCAGCAGCCAAGAAATAAGGGGGGCTAGCCAAGAGACCCAGTACTTC
CDR3aa: CASSQEIRGASQETQYF